Below are 21 T cell receptor beta chains sequenced from a single sample in a study of blood T cell repertoires in COVID-19. The method was immunoSEQ multiplex PCR; TCRdb's version includes in-frame clones alone and lacks a portion of them. The table has tens of thousands of clones, 79% seen once; the top ten hold 26%. Material: peripheral blood. These receptors were taken from a man in his sixties with active or convalescent COVID-19.

A single count supports this clone. V is TRBV9 and J is TRBJ2-3, with 7 bases matching TRBD2. V was clipped by 5 bases and J by 0 bases; unmatched bases: 3. CDR3 length: 14 residues. Germline V gene data show CDR1 as SGDLS and CDR2 as YYNGEE. CDR3 sequence reads: CASRGGASTDTQYF. CDR3 DNA: TGTGCCAGCAGGGGAGGGGCGAGCACAGATACGCAGTATTTT.

The rearrangement joins TRBV7-8 to TRBJ1-2; D might be TRBD1 (5 bases). V was clipped by 5 bases and J by 7 bases, with 20 bases between them. From germline, CDR1 is SGHVS and CDR2 FQNEAQ. The CDR3 length is 15 residues. The CDR3 nucleotides are TGTGCCAGCAGCCCACAGGCGGGGTGGGCGGGTGGCTACACCTTC. It specifies CASSPQAGWAGGYTF.

This chain uses TRBV28 with TRBJ1-1, with D perhaps matching TRBD1 (5 bases). CDR3 length: 14 amino acids. Germline V lookup: CDR1 MDHEN, CDR2 SYDVKM. The V end lost 5 bases, the J end lost 7 bases, and 17 bases lay between the germline ends. CDR3 DNA sequence: TGTGCCAGCAGTCAACTGACAGAAGAGAGTGAAGCTTTCTTT. Translated: CASSQLTEESEAFF.

This clone was detected only once. V and J are TRBV18 and TRBJ1-1; TRBD1 matches at 7 bases. From germline, CDR1 is KGHSH and CDR2 LQKENI. J lost 4 bases, V lost 5 bases, and 13 bases had no gene match. The length of the CDR3 is 16 residues. In nucleotides, the CDR3 is TGTGCCAGCTCATCGGACAGGCTCGAATTGGGCACTGAAGCTTTCTTT. Translated: CASSSDRLELGTEAFF. Variable domain in full (rest from reference TRBV18 and TRBJ1-1): NAGVMQNPRHLVRRRGQEARLRCSPMKGHSHVYWYRQLPEEGLKFMVYLQKENIIDESGMPKERFSAEFPKEGPSILRIQQVVRGDSAAYFCASSSDRLELGTEAFFGQGTRLTVV.

This sequence joins TRBV28 and TRBJ2-7, with 9 bases identical to TRBD2. Germline CDR1 and CDR2: MDHEN and SYDVKM. This CDR3 has 17 residues. Trimming at V came to 3 bases and at J to 0 bases, leaving 9 bases not matched to a gene. DNA for the CDR3: TGTGCCAGCAGTTTGTCTCGACTAGCGGAGAGCTCCTACGAGCAGTACTTC. Translation gives CASSLSRLAESSYEQYF.

This clone has only one observation. V is TRBV7-2 and J is TRBJ1-5; no reliable D call. The CDR3 is 13 amino acids. V gave up 2 bases and J gave up 6 bases, with 8 bases separating them. Per the germline V gene, CDR1 is SGHTA and CDR2 is FQGNSA. CDR3 in DNA: TGTGCCAGCAGCTTAACGGTAACTCAGCCCCAGCATTTT. It specifies CASSLTVTQPQHF.

The chain carries TRBV6-5 and TRBJ1-5, with a weak D call TRBD1 (5 bases). Germline V lookup: CDR1 MNHEY, CDR2 SVGAGI. The CDR3 covers 13 residues. V was clipped by 4 bases and J by 9 bases, with 13 bases between them. The CDR3 region has the DNA TGTGCCAGCAGTTTAGGGGTCCACCTGCCCCAGCATTTT. As protein: CASSLGVHLPQHF.

V gene TRBV10-3 combines with J gene TRBJ1-4, with D tentatively TRBD1 (5 bases). In germline, CDR1 is ENHRY, CDR2 SYGVKD. The CDR3 contains 15 residues. The germline V and J ends were trimmed by 3 bases and 1 base, with 9 bases remaining between them. The DNA for the CDR3 is TGTGCCATCAGTGATCAGGGAGGAACTAATGAAAAACTGTTTTTT. Residues: CAISDQGGTNEKLFF.

The chain employs TRBV9 and TRBJ1-3; 10 bases map to TRBD1. Germline V lookup: CDR1 SGDLS, CDR2 YYNGEE. The CDR3 length is 16 residues. With V trimmed by 3 bases and J by 4 bases, 7 bases remained unmatched. In DNA form, the CDR3 reads TGTGCCAGCAGCGCTAGGGGGACAGGGGACGGAAACACCATATATTTT. Amino acid sequence: CASSARGTGDGNTIYF.

This clone was seen a few times. The V call is TRBV19, the J call TRBJ2-7; no definite D call. Germline CDR1 reads LNHDA; CDR2 reads SQIVND (reference sequence). The CDR3 is 13 amino acids. V lost 3 bases and J lost 2, with 8 bases in between. DNA of the CDR3: TGTGCCAGTAGTATGACACCCACCTACGAGCAGTACTTC. Protein product: CASSMTPTYEQYF.

The genes are TRBV5-1 and TRBJ2-2; D is perhaps TRBD1 (6 bases). Germline V gene lookup returns CDR1 SGHRS and CDR2 YFSETQ. This CDR3 is built from 16 residues. V lost 4 bases, J lost 0 bases, and 13 bases lay in between. The CDR3 spells CASSKEQGANTGELFF. For the CDR3, the DNA is TGCGCCAGCAGCAAGGAACAGGGCGCGAACACCGGGGAGCTGTTTTTT. Supplemented by reference TRBV5-1 and TRBJ2-2, the full variable domain reads KAGVTQTPRYLIKTRGQQVTLSCSPISGHRSVSWYQQTPGQGLQFLFEYFSETQRNKGNFPGRFSGRQFSNSRSEMNVSTLELGDSALYLCASSKEQGANTGELFFGEGSRLTVL.

The chain couples TRBV10-3 to TRBJ2-1, with 9 bases lining up with TRBD1. Germline trimming cut 5 bases from V and 6 bases from J; bases unmatched to any gene: 5. Germline V gene sequence: CDR1 ENHRY, CDR2 SYGVKD. The CDR3 spans 14 residues. The CDR3 nucleotides read TGTGCCATCAGTAAGACAGGGGGGCGCAATGAGCAGTTCTTC. This sequence encodes CAISKTGGRNEQFF.

This chain connects TRBV5-6 to TRBJ1-5, with D tentatively TRBD1 (5 bases). CDR3 length: 14 residues. CDR1 and CDR2 (germline): SGHDT, YYEEEE. V was trimmed by 1 base and J by 5 bases, leaving 10 bases between them. CDR3 residues: CASSLWQGDQPQHF. As DNA, the CDR3 is TGTGCCAGCAGCTTGTGGCAGGGTGATCAGCCCCAGCATTTT.

V gene TRBV15 combines with J gene TRBJ2-3; TRBD2 matches 9 bases. Per germline, CDR1 LNHNV and CDR2 YYDKDF (reference sequence). Trimming at V came to 1 base and at J to 1 base, leaving 6 bases not matched to a gene. The length of the CDR3 is 17 residues. CDR3 in DNA: TGTGCCACCAGCAGAGCCGATAGCGGGGGCCGCACAGATACGCAGTATTTT. Amino acid sequence: CATSRADSGGRTDTQYF.

This CDR3 is CASSHDGQGDTEAFF. CDR3 bases: TGTGCCAGCAGCCACGATGGACAGGGCGACACTGAAGCTTTCTTT. J is TRBJ1-1 and V is TRBV3-1 (or the pseudogene TRBV3-2); 8 positions match TRBD1. The germline CDR1 and CDR2 sequences are LGHDT and YNNKEL (reference sequence). V was pared by 3 bases and J by 3 bases, with 6 bases of the junction left unmatched. This CDR3 region has 15 residues.

V usage is TRBV5-5 and J usage is TRBJ1-5; a possible D gene is TRBD1 (5 bases). The germline V gene has CDR1 SGHKS and CDR2 YYEKEE (reference sequence). Trimming took off 2 bases at V and 6 bases at J, with 15 bases between the two ends. CDR3 size: 15 residues. The CDR3 sequence is CASSFWGVRGQPQHF. The CDR3 nucleotides read TGTGCCAGCAGCTTCTGGGGGGTTCGGGGTCAGCCCCAGCATTTT.

This clone was recorded a few times. CDR3 bases: TGTGCCAGCAGGCTAGCACGGGGAGAGACCCAGTACTTC. This codes for CASRLARGETQYF. The chain combines TRBV2 with TRBJ2-5, with a weak D call TRBD2 (5 bases). CDR1 is SNHLY and CDR2 is FYNNEI in the germline V gene. Trimming cost V 6 bases and J 4 bases, with 12 bases left between them. This CDR3 is built from 13 residues.

The chain has TRBV15 and TRBJ2-3, with D possibly being TRBD1 (5 bases). The ends were cut back, 0 bases at V and 1 base at J, with 8 bases in the middle. Germline V lookup: CDR1 LNHNV, CDR2 YYDKDF (reference sequence). The CDR3 sequence is 15 residues long. DNA for the CDR3: TGTGCCACCAGCAGAGATGGGGCGGGCACAGATACGCAGTATTTT. The encoded protein is CATSRDGAGTDTQYF.

The V and J genes are TRBV2 and TRBJ2-1; the D gene is possibly TRBD1 (5 bases). Trimming pared 6 bases from V and 2 bases from J, leaving 8 bases between. The CDR3 totals 13 residues. Germline V gene lookup returns CDR1 SNHLY and CDR2 FYNNEI. CDR3 nucleotide sequence: TGTGCCAGCAGGACAGACCCCTACAATGAGCAGTTCTTC. Encoded protein: CASRTDPYNEQFF.

The chain couples TRBV5-6 to TRBJ2-5; 8 nucleotides align to TRBD2. This CDR3 is built from 14 residues. CDR1 is SGHDT and CDR2 is YYEEEE in the germline V gene. The junction had 2 bases not matched to a gene; V was cut back by 0 bases and J by 4 bases. Here the CDR3 DNA reads TGTGCCAGCAGCTTGGAAGCGGGGGTAGAGACCCAGTACTTC. It codes for CASSLEAGVETQYF.

The chain has TRBV5-6 and TRBJ2-2, with D unresolved. Per the germline V gene, CDR1 is SGHDT and CDR2 is YYEEEE. The CDR3 consists of 16 residues. V dropped 4 bases and J dropped 0 bases, with 13 bases sitting between them. The chain's CDR3 is CASSPVITANTGELFF. The CDR3 nucleotides read TGTGCCAGCAGCCCGGTAATAACCGCGAACACCGGGGAGCTGTTTTTT.